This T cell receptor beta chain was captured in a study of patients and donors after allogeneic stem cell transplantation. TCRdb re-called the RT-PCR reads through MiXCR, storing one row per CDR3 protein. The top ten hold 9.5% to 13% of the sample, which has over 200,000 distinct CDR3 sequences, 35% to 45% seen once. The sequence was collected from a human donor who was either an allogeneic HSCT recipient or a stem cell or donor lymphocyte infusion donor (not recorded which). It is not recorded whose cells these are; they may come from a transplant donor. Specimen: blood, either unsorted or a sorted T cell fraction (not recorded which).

CDR3 sequence reads: CASRTSGGAYEQYF. CDR3 nucleotides: TGTGCCAGCAGAACTAGCGGGGGGGCCTACGAGCAGTACTTC. The rearrangement joins TRBV28 to TRBJ2-7, with 13 bases identical to TRBD2. CDR1 MDHEN and CDR2 SYDVKM come from the germline V gene. After removal of 6 bases from V and 2 bases from J, the junction contained 1 base not matched to a gene. This CDR3 is 14 amino acids long.